This T cell receptor beta chain comes out of a study of control samples from healthy donors and cancer patients. This clone was counted a single time. Trimming stripped 5 bases from V and 10 bases from J, with 24 bases between. The CDR3 loop spans 17 amino acids. Germline assignment: CDR1 MDHEN and CDR2 SYDVKM. Profiling relied on immunoSEQ multiplex PCR, and the TCRdb table lists in-frame clones only, not all of them. The sample contains some 200,000 clones, roughly 94% of which appear only once. The TCR sequence derives from a man aged 50-59 years in good health. The material sequenced was blood. The chain is built from TRBV28 and TRBJ1-6, with TRBD1 as a possible D gene (5 bases). The CDR3 is CASSDYRGFESRSPLHF. The CDR3 DNA follows: TGTGCCAGCAGTGATTACCGGGGGTTTGAATCGAGGTCACCCCTCCACTTT.